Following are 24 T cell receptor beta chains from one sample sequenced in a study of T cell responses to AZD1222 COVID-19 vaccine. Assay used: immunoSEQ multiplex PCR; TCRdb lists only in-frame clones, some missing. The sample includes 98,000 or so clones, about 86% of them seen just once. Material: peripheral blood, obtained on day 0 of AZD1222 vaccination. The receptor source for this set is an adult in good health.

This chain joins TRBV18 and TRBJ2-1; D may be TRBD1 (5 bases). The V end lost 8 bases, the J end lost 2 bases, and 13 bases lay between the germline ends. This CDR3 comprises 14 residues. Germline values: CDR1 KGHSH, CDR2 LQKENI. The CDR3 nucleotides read TGTGCCAGCGTAACAGGCACCCCCTACAATGAGCAGTTCTTC. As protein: CASVTGTPYNEQFF.

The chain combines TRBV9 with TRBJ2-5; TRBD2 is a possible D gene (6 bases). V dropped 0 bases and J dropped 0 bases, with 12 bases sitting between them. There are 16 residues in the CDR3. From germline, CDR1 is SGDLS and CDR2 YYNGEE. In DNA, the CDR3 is TGTGCCAGCAGCGTAGTACGCGGGGAGTACCAAGAGACCCAGTACTTC. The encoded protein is CASSVVRGEYQETQYF.

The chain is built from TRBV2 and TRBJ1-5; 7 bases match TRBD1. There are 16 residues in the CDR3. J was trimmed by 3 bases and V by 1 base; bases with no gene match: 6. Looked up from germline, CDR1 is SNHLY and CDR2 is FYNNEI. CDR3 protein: CASSEEAGQLNQPQHF. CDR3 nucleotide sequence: TGTGCCAGCAGTGAAGAGGCGGGACAGCTCAATCAGCCCCAGCATTTT.

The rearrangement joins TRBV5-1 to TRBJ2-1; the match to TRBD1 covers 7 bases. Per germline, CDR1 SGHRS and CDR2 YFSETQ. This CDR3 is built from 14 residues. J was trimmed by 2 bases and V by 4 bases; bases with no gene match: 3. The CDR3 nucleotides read TGCGCCAGCAGCGAGGGACAGACCTACAATGAGCAGTTCTTC. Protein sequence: CASSEGQTYNEQFF.

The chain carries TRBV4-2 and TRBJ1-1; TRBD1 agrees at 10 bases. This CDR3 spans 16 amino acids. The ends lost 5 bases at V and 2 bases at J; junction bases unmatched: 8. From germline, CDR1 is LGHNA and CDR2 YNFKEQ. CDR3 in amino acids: CASSGGDRGENTEAFF. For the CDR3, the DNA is TGTGCCAGCAGCGGGGGGGACAGGGGAGAAAACACTGAAGCTTTCTTT.

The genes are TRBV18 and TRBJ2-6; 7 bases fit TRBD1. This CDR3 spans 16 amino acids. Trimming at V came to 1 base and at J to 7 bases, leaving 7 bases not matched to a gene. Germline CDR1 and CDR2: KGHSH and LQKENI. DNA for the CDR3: TGTGCCAGCTCACCACGAGAGGGGGCGGTTGCCAACGTCCTGACTTTC. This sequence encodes CASSPREGAVANVLTF.

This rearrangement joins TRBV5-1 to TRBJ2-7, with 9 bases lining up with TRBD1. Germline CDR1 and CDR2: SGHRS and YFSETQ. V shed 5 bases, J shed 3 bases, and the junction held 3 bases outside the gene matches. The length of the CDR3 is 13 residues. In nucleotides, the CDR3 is TGCGCCAGCAGACCGACAGGGGGCTACGAGCAGTACTTC. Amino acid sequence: CASRPTGGYEQYF.

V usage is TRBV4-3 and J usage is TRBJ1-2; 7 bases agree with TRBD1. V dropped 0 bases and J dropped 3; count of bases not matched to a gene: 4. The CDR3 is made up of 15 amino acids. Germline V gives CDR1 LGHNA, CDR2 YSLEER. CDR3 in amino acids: CASSQDDREDYGYTF. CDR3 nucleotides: TGCGCCAGCAGCCAAGACGACAGGGAGGACTATGGCTACACCTTC.

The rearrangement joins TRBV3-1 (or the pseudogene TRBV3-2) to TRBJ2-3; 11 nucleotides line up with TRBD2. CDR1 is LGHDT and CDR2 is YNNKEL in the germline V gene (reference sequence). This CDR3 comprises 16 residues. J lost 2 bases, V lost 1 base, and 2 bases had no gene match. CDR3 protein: CASSQGLAGFTDTQYF. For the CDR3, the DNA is TGTGCCAGCAGCCAAGGACTAGCGGGGTTCACAGATACGCAGTATTTT.

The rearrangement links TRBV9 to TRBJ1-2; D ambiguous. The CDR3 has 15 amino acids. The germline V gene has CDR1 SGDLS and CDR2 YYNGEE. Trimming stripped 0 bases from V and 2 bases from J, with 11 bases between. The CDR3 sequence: CASSVVATGNYGYTF. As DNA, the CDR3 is TGTGCCAGCAGCGTAGTTGCAACCGGCAACTATGGCTACACCTTC. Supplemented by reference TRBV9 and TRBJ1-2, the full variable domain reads DSGVTQTPKHLITATGQRVTLRCSPRSGDLSVYWYQQSLDQGLQFLIQYYNGEERAKGNILERFSAQQFPDLHSELNLSSLELGDSALYFCASSVVATGNYGYTFGSGTRLTVV.

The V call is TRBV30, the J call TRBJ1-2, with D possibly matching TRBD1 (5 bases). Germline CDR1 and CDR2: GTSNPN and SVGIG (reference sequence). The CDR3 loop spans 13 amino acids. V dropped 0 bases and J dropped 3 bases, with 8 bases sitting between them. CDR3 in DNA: TGTGCCTGGAGTGTACTGACAGACTATGGCTACACCTTC. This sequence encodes CAWSVLTDYGYTF. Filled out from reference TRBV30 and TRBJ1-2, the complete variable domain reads SQTIHQWPATLVQPVGSPLSLECTVEGTSNPNLYWYRQAAGRGLQLLFYSVGIGQISSEVPQNLSASRPQDRQFILSSKKLLLSDSGFYLCAWSVLTDYGYTFGSGTRLTVV.

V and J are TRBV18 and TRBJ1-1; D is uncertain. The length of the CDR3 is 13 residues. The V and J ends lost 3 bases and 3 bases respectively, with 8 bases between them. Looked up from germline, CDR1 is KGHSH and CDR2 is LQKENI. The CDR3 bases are TGTGCCAGCTCACCCCATGGGGACACTGAAGCTTTCTTT. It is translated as CASSPHGDTEAFF.

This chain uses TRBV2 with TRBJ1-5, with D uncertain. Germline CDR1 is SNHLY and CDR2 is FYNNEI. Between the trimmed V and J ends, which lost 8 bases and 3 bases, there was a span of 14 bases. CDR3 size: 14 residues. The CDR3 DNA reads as TGTGCCAGCCTACGGGAGCAGATCAATCAGCCCCAGCATTTT. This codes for CASLREQINQPQHF.

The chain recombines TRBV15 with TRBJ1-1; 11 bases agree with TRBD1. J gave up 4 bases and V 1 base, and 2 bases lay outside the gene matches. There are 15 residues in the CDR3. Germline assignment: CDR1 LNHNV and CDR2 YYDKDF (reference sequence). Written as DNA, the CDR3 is TGTGCCACCAGCAGAGGGGGGACAGGGGGCACTGAAGCTTTCTTT. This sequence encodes CATSRGGTGGTEAFF.

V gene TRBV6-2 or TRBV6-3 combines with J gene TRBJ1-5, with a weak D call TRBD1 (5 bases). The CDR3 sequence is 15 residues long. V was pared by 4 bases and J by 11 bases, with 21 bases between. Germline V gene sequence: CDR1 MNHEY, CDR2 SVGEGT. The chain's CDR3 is CASSSHRTDSGAQHF. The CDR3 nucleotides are TGTGCCAGCAGTTCCCATCGGACGGACTCGGGGGCCCAGCATTTT.

The CDR3 loop is CAWRRTEAFF. Here the CDR3 DNA reads TGTGCCTGGAGGCGGACTGAAGCTTTCTTT. The chain has TRBV30 and TRBJ1-1; D gene uncertain. The CDR3 runs to 10 residues. V was pared by 3 bases and J by 5 bases, with 4 bases between. In germline, CDR1 is GTSNPN, CDR2 SVGIG (reference sequence).

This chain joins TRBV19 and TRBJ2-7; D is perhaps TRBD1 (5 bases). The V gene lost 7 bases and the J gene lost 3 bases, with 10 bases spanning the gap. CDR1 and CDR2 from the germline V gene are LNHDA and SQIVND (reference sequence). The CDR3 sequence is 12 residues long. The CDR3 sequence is CASTGHNYEQYF. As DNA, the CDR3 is TGTGCCAGTACCGGACATAACTACGAGCAGTACTTC. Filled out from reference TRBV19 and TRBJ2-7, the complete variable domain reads DGGITQSPKYLFRKEGQNVTLSCEQNLNHDAMYWYRQDPGQGLRLIYYSQIVNDFQKGDIAEGYSVSREKKESFPLTVTSAQKNPTAFYLCASTGHNYEQYFGPGTRLTVT.

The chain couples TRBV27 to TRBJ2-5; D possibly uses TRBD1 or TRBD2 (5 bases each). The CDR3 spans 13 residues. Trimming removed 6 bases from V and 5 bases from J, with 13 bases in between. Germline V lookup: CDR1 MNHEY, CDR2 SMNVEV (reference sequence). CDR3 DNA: TGTGCCAGCAGGTTGGGGGAGTGGGAGACCCAGTACTTC. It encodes CASRLGEWETQYF.

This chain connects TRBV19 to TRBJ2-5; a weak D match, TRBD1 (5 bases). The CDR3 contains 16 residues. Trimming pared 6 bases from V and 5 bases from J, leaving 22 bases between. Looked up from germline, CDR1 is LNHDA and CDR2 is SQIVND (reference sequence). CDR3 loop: CASSPYLAGLGETQYF. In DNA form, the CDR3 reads TGTGCCAGTAGCCCCTACTTGGCAGGGTTGGGGGAGACCCAGTACTTC.

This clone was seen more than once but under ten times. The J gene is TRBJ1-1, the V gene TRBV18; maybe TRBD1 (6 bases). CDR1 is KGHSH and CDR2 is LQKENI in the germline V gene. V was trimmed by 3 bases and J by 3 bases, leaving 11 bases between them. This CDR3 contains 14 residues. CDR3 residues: CASSPVNRDTEAFF. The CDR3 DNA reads TGTGCCAGCTCACCGGTGAACAGGGACACTGAAGCTTTCTTT.

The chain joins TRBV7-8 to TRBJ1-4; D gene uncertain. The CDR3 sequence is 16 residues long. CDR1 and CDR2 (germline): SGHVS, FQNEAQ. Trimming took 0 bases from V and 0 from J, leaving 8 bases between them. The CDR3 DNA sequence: TGTGCCAGCAGCTTAGCTTCCATTGCAACTAATGAAAAACTGTTTTTT. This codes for CASSLASIATNEKLFF. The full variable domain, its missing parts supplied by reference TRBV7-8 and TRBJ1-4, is GAGVSQSPRYKVAKRGQDVALRCDPISGHVSLFWYQQALGQGPEFLTYFQNEAQLDKSGLPSDRFFAERPEGSVSTLKIQRTQQEDSAVYLCASSLASIATNEKLFFGSGTQLSVL.

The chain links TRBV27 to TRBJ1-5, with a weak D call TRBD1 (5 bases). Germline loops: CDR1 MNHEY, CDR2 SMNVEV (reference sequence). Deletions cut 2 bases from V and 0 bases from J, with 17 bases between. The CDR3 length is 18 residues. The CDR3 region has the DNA TGTGCCAGCAGTTTAAGACAGCCCTTAGCCTATAGCAATCAGCCCCAGCATTTT. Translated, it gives CASSLRQPLAYSNQPQHF.

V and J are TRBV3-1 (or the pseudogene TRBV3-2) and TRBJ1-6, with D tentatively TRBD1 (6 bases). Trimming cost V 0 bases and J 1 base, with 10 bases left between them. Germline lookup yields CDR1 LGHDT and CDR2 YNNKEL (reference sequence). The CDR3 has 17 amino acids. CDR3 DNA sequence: TGTGCCAGCAGCCAAGATATTAGGGGGTCCTATAATTCACCCCTCCACTTT. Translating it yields CASSQDIRGSYNSPLHF.

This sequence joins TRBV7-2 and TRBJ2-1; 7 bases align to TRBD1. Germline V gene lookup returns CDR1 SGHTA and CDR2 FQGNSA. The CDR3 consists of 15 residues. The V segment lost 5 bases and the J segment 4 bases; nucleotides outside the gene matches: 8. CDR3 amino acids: CASSVRGQRYNEQFF. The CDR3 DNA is TGTGCCAGCAGCGTTCGGGGACAGAGATACAATGAGCAGTTCTTC.